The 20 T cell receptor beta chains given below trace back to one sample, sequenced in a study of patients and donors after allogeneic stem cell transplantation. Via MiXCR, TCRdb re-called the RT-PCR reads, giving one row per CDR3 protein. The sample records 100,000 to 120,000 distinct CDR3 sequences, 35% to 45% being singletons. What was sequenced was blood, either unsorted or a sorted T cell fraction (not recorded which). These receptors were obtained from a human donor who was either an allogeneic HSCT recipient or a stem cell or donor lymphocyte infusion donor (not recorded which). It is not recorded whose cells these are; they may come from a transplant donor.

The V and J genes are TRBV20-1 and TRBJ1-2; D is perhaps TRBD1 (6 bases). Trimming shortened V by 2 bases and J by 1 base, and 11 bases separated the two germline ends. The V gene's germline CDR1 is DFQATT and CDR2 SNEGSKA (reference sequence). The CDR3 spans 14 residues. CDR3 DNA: TGCAGTGCTAGATCACCGGGACATAACTATGGCTACACCTTC. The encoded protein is CSARSPGHNYGYTF.

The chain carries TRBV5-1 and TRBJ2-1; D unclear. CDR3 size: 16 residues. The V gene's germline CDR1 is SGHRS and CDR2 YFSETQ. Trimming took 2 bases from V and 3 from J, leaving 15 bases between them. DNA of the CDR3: TGCGCCAGCAGCTTTTCCTGGGTAGCCCACTACAATGAGCAGTTCTTC. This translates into CASSFSWVAHYNEQFF. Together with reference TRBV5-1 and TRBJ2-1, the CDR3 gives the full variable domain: KAGVTQTPRYLIKTRGQQVTLSCSPISGHRSVSWYQQTPGQGLQFLFEYFSETQRNKGNFPGRFSGRQFSNSRSEMNVSTLELGDSALYLCASSFSWVAHYNEQFFGPGTRLTVL.

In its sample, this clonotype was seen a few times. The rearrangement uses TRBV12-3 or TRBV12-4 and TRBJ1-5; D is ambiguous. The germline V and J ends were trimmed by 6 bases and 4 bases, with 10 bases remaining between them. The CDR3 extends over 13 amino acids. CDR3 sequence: CASRLGPNQPQHF. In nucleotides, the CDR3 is TGTGCCAGCAGGCTCGGTCCAAATCAGCCCCAGCATTTT.

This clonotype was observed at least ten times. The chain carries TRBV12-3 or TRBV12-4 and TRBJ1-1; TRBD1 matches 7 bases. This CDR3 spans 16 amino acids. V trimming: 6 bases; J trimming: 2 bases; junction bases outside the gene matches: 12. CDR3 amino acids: CASSNQGGGTNTEAFF. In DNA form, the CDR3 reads TGTGCCAGCAGCAACCAGGGGGGGGGAACCAACACTGAAGCTTTCTTT.

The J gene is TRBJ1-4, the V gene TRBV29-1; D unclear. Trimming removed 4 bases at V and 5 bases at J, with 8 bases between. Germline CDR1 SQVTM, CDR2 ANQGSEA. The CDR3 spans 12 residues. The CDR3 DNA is TGCAGCGTTGCATGGCTGAATGAAAAACTGTTTTTT. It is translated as CSVAWLNEKLFF.

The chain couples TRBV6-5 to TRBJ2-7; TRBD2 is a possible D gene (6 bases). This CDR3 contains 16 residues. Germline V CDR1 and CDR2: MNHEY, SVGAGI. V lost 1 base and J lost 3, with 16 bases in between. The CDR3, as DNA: TGTGCCAGCAGTTACTACAGAGGAGGGGCCGGCTACGAGCAGTACTTC. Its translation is CASSYYRGGAGYEQYF.

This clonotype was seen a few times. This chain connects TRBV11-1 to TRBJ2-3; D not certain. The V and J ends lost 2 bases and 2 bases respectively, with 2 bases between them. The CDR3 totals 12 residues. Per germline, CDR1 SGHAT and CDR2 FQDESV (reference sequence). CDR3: CASSLSTDTQYF. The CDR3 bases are TGTGCCAGCAGCTTATCCACAGATACGCAGTATTTT.

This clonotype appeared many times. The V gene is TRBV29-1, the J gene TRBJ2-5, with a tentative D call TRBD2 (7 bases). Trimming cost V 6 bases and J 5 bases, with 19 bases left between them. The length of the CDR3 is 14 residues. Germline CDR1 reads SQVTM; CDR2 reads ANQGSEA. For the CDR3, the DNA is TGCAGCGTCTCCGAAGGGGGGGGCGCCGAGACCCAGTACTTC. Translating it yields CSVSEGGGAETQYF.

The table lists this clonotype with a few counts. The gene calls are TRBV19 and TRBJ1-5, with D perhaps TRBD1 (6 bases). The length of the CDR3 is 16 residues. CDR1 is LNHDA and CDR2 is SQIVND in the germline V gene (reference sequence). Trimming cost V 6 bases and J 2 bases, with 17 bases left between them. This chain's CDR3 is CASRLQGNGGNQPQHF. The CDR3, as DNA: TGTGCCAGTAGATTACAGGGCAACGGAGGCAATCAGCCCCAGCATTTT.

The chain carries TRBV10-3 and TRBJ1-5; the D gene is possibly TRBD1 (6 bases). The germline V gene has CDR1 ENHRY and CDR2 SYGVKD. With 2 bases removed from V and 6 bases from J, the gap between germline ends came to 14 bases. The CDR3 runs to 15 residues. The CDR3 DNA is TGTGCCATCAGTGAGACGGCAGGGGCTGGTCAGCCCCAGCATTTT. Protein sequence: CAISETAGAGQPQHF.

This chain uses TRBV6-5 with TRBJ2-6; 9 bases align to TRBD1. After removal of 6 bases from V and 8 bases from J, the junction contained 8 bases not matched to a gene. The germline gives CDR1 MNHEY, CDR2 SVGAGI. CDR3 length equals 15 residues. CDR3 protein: CASSSGQGQTNVLTF. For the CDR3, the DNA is TGTGCCAGCAGCTCAGGACAGGGGCAAACCAACGTCCTGACTTTC.

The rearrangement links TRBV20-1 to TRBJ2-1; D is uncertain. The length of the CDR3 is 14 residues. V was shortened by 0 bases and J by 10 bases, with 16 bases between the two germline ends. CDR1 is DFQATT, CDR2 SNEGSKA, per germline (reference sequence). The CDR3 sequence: CSARDFSDIREQFF. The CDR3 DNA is TGCAGTGCTAGAGATTTTTCCGATATTAGGGAGCAGTTCTTC.

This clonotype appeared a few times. The CDR3 nucleotides read TGTGCCACCTCAGCGACAGGGGGTTACGAGCAGTACTTC. Its protein is CATSATGGYEQYF. The genes are TRBV27 and TRBJ2-7, with 9 positions matching TRBD1. V lost 10 bases to trimming and J lost 4 bases; unmatched junction nucleotides: 8. Germline-derived CDR1 and CDR2 are MNHEY and SMNVEV (reference sequence). The CDR3 is 13 residues long.

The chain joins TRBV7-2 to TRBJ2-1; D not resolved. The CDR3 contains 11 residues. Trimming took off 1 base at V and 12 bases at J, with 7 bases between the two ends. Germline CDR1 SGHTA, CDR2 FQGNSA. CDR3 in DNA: TGTGCCAGCAGCTTAGAGACAAGGCAGTTCTTC. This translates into CASSLETRQFF.

CDR3 sequence (DNA): TGTGCCAGCAGCTTCTCTGACGTCAGAAGCTCCTACGAGCAGTACTTC. It is translated as CASSFSDVRSSYEQYF. The rearrangement links TRBV7-9 to TRBJ2-7; no reliable D call. The CDR3 spans 16 residues. Per the germline V gene, CDR1 is SEHNR and CDR2 is FQNEAQ (reference sequence). Trimming stripped 3 bases from V and 0 bases from J, with 15 bases between. The full variable domain, rest sourced from reference TRBV7-9 and TRBJ2-7, is DTGVSQNPRHKITKRGQNVTFRCDPISEHNRLYWYRQTLGQGPEFLTYFQNEAQLEKSRLLSDRFSAERPKGSFSTLEIQRTEQGDSAMYLCASSFSDVRSSYEQYFGPGTRLTVT.

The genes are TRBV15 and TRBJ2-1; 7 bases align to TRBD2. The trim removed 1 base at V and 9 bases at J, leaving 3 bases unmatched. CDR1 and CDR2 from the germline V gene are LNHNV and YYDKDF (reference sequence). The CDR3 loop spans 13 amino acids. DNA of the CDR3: TGTGCCACCAGCAGAGGGACTAGTGCTGAGCAGTTCTTC. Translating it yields CATSRGTSAEQFF.

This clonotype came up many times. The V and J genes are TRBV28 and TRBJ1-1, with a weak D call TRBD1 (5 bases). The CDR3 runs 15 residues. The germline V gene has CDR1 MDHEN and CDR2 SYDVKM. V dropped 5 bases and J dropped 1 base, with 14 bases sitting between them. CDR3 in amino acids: CASSPSGPWNTEAFF. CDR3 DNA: TGTGCCAGCAGTCCGTCGGGACCGTGGAACACTGAAGCTTTCTTT.

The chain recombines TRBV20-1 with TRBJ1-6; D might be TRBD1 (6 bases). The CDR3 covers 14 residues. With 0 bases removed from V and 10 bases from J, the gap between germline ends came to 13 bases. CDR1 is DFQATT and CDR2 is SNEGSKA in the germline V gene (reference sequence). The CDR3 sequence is CSARDGQGRSPLHF. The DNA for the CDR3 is TGCAGTGCTAGAGATGGGCAGGGGAGGTCACCCCTCCACTTT.

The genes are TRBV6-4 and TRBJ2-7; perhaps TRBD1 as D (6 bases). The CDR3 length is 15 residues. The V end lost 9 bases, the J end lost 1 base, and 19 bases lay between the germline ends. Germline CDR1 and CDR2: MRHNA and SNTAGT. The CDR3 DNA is TGTGCCAGACAGAACTTACGGGACAAGTCCTACGAGCAGTACTTC. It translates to CARQNLRDKSYEQYF.

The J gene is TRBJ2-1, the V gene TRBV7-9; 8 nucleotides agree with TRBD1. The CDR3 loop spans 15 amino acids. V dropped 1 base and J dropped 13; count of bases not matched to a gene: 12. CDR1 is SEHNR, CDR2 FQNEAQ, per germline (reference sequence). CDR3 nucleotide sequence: TGTGCCAGCAGCTTAGAATGGGACAGGCGCTTTGACCAGTTCTTC. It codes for CASSLEWDRRFDQFF.